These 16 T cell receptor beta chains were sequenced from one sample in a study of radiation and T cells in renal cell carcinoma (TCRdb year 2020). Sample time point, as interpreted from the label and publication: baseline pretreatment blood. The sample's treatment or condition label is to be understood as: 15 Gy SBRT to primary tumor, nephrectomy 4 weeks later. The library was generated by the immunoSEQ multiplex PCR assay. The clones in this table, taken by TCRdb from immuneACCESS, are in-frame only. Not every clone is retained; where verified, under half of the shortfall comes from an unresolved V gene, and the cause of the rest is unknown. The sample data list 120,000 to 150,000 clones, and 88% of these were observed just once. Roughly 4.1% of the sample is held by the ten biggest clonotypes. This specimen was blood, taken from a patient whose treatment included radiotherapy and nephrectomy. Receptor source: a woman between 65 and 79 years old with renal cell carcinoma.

CDR3 nucleotide sequence: TGTGCCAGCAGTCTTACAAACAGGGTCACCGGGGAGCTGTTTTTT. Its protein is CASSLTNRVTGELFF. V usage is TRBV5-4 and J usage is TRBJ2-2, with D possibly TRBD1 on 6 matching bases. Between the trimmed V and J ends, which lost 5 bases and 4 bases, there was a span of 15 bases. Germline lookup yields CDR1 SGHNT and CDR2 YYREEE (reference sequence). This CDR3 region has 15 residues. Based on the CDR3 plus reference TRBV5-4 and TRBJ2-2, the full variable domain is ETGVTQSPTHLIKTRGQQVTLRCSSQSGHNTVSWYQQALGQGPQFIFQYYREEENGRGNFPPRFSGLQFPNYSSELNVNALELDDSALYLCASSLTNRVTGELFFGEGSRLTVL.

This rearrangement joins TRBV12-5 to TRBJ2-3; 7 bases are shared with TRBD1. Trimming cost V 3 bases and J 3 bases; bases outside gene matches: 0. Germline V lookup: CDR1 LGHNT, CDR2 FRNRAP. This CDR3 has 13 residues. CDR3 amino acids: CASGLQGTDTQYF. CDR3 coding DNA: TGTGCTAGTGGTTTACAGGGGACAGATACGCAGTATTTT.

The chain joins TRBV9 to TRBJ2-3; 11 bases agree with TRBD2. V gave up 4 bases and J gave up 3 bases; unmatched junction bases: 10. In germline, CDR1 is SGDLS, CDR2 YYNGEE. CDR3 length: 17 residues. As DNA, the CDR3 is TGTGCCAGCAGCTCCCGTAGCGGGGGGGCAAGGACAGATACGCAGTATTTT. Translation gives CASSSRSGGARTDTQYF.

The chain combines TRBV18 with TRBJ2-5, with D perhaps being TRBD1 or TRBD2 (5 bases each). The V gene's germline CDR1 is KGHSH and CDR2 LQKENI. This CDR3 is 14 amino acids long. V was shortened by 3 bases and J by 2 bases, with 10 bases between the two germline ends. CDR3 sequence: CASSPTGRQETQYF. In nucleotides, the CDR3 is TGTGCCAGCTCACCGACGGGACGGCAAGAGACCCAGTACTTC.

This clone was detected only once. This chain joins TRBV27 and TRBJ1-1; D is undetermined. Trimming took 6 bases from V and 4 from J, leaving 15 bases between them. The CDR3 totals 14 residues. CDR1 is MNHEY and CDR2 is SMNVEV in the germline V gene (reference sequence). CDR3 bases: TGTGCCAGCAGGATAACCCTCAGCGGCACTGAAGCTTTCTTT. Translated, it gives CASRITLSGTEAFF.

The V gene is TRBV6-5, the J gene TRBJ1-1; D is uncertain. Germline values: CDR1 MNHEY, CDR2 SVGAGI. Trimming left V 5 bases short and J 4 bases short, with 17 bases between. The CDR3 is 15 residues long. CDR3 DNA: TGTGCCAGCAGTGCCTCTGGACTGGAGGGCACTGAAGCTTTCTTT. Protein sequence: CASSASGLEGTEAFF.

Here the CDR3 DNA reads TGTGCCAGTAGTACCCGATCCGGGACTGACGAAAAACTGTTTTTT. Translated: CASSTRSGTDEKLFF. The chain couples TRBV19 to TRBJ1-4; D perhaps matches TRBD1 (5 bases). The CDR3 loop spans 15 amino acids. Trimming removed 4 bases at V and 8 bases at J, with 17 bases between. Per the germline V gene, CDR1 is LNHDA and CDR2 is SQIVND (reference sequence). The full variable domain, completed using reference TRBV19 and TRBJ1-4, is DGGITQSPKYLFRKEGQNVTLSCEQNLNHDAMYWYRQDPGQGLRLIYYSQIVNDFQKGDIAEGYSVSREKKESFPLTVTSAQKNPTAFYLCASSTRSGTDEKLFFGSGTQLSVL.

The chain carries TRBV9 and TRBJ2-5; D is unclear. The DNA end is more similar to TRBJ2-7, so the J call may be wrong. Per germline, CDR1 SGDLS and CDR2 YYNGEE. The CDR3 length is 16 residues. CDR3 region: CASSVGPARDSYEQYF. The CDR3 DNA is TGTGCCAGCAGCGTAGGGCCGGCAAGGGATTCCTACGAGCAGTACTTC.

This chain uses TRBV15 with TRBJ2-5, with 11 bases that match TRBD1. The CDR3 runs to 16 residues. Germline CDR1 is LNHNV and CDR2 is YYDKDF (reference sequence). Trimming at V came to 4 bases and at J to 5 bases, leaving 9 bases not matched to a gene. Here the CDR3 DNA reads TGTGCCACCAGCACGGGACAGGGGGGAGTCGTGGAGACCCAGTACTTC. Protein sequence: CATSTGQGGVVETQYF.

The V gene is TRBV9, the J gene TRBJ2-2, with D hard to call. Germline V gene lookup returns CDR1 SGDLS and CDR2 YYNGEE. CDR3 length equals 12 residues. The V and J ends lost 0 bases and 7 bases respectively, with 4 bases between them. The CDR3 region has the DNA TGTGCCAGCAGCGTAGTGGACGGGGAGCTGTTTTTT. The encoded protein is CASSVVDGELFF.

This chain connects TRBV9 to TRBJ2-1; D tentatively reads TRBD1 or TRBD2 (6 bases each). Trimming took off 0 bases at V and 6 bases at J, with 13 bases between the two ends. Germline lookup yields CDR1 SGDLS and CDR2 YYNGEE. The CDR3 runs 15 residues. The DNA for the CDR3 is TGTGCCAGCAGCGTAGATGGAGGGGGAGGCAATGAGCAGTTCTTC. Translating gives CASSVDGGGGNEQFF. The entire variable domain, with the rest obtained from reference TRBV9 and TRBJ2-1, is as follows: DSGVTQTPKHLITATGQRVTLRCSPRSGDLSVYWYQQSLDQGLQFLIQYYNGEERAKGNILERFSAQQFPDLHSELNLSSLELGDSALYFCASSVDGGGGNEQFFGPGTRLTVL.

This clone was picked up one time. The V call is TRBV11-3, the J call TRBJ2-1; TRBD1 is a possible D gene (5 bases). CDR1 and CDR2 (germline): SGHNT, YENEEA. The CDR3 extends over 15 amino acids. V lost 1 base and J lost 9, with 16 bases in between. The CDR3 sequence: CASSLGRTKGFEQFF. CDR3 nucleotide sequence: TGTGCCAGCAGCTTAGGCAGGACCAAGGGGTTTGAGCAGTTCTTC. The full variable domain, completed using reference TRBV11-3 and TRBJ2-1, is EAGVVQSPRYKIIEKKQPVAFWCNPISGHNTLYWYLQNLGQGPELLIRYENEEAVDDSQLPKDRFSAERLKGVDSTLKIQPAELGDSAVYLCASSLGRTKGFEQFFGPGTRLTVL.

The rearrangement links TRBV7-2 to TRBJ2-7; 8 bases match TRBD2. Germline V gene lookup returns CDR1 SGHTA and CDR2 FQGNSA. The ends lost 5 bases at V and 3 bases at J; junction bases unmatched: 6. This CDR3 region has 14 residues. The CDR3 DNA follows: TGTGCCAGCAGCCAGAGCGGGGGAGTCTACGAGCAGTACTTC. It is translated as CASSQSGGVYEQYF.

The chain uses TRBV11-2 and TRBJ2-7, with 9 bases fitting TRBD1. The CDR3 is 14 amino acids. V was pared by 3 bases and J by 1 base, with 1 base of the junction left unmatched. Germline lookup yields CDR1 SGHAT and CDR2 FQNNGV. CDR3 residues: CASSFGTGSYEQYF. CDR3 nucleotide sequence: TGTGCCAGCAGCTTTGGGACAGGGTCCTACGAGCAGTACTTC.

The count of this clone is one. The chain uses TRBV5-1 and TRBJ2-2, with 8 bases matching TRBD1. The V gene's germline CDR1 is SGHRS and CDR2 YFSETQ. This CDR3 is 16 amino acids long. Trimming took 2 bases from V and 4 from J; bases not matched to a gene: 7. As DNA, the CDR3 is TGCGCCAGCAGCTTCTTACAGACAGGGGCCACCGGGGAGCTGTTTTTT. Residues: CASSFLQTGATGELFF.

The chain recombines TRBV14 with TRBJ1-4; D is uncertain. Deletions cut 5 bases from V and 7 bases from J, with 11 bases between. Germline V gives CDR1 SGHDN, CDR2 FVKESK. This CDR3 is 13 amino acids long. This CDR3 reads CASSSRVGEKLFF. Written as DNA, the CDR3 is TGTGCCAGCAGCAGCCGTGTGGGTGAAAAACTGTTTTTT. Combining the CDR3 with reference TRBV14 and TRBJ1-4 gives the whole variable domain EAGVTQFPSHSVIEKGQTVTLRCDPISGHDNLYWYRRVMGKEIKFLLHFVKESKQDESGMPNNRFLAERTGGTYSTLKVQPAELEDSGVYFCASSSRVGEKLFFGSGTQLSVL.